The source of this T cell receptor beta chain is a study of T cell responses to AZD1222 COVID-19 vaccine. Overall study results and limits: Samples come after the peak T cell response, not at day 14. Seropositive at baseline were only a handful of AZD1222 recipients. Donors, mostly white British, included more females; clonal diversity was possibly underestimated. Spike-specific TCR breadth and depth were elevated following two AZD1222 doses.

This CDR3 contains 14 residues. The germline V gene has CDR1 SNHLY and CDR2 FYNNEI. Trimming removed 0 bases from V and 6 bases from J, with 11 bases in between. Clones were sequenced by immunoSEQ multiplex PCR, and TCRdb holds only the in-frame ones, with some missing. The data hold over 100,000 clones, with roughly nine tenths observed a single time. Turning to this clone: The antigen is unknown.

The starting material was peripheral blood, obtained 28 days after the second AZD1222 dose. The TCR sequence derives from an adult who received the AZD1222 COVID-19 vaccine. The chain couples TRBV2 to TRBJ2-5, with TRBD2 as a possible D gene (5 bases). DNA of the CDR3: TGTGCCAGCAGTGAAGCGCCGGGGTTACAGACCCAGTACTTC. Its translation is CASSEAPGLQTQYF.